These T cell receptor beta chains were read from a single sample in a study of shared clonotypes between healthy human individuals. The assay was immunoSEQ multiplex PCR, and TCRdb's table has in-frame clones only and misses some. The repertoire holds around 2,000,000 clones, roughly 94% seen once, with 0.13% in the top ten. Sequenced: naive CD4+ T cells sorted from blood. The receptors originated from a man younger than 35 in good health. The CDR3 runs from the conserved cysteine through the conserved F or W. Each record gives: CDR3 protein, CDR3 DNA, V gene, J gene, clone size, D gene. The D gene is left open where the match is weak. Where a row states a size, it is once, few, many or the class of an expanded clone; other rows omit it.

CASRPPGGNEQFF,TGTGCCAGCAGGCCGCCAGGGGGCAATGAGCAGTTCTTC,TRBV11-2,TRBJ2-1,NA,TRBD1
CASSGAEANYGYTF,TGTGCCAGCAGTGGGGCAGAAGCTAACTATGGCTACACCTTC,TRBV6-4,TRBJ1-2,NA,NA
CAISVSGGRMQNNYGYTF,TGTGCCATCAGTGTATCAGGGGGAAGAATGCAGAATAACTATGGCTACACCTTC,TRBV10-3,TRBJ1-2,once,TRBD1
CASSPLQGIRGNEQFF,TGTGCCAGCAGTCCCCTGCAAGGAATCAGGGGCAATGAGCAGTTCTTC,TRBV27,TRBJ2-1,NA,NA
CASSQGGQSSYEQYF,TGTGCCAGCAGCCAAGGCGGACAGAGCTCCTACGAGCAGTACTTC,TRBV14,TRBJ2-7,NA,NA
CASSLWGQGVLGTQYF,TGTGCCAGCAGCTTATGGGGACAGGGGGTGCTCGGGACGCAGTATTTT,TRBV11-2,TRBJ2-3,NA,TRBD1
CASSYSGTGTYEQYF,TGTGCCAGCAGTTACTCGGGAACAGGCACTTACGAGCAGTACTTC,TRBV6-6,TRBJ2-7,once,NA
CASSSGQGRTDTQYF,TGTGCCAGCAGTTCGGGACAGGGGAGAACAGATACGCAGTATTTT,TRBV2,TRBJ2-3,NA,TRBD1
CASSPPAPGRGSWADTQYF,TGTGCCAGTAGTCCCCCTGCCCCGGGGCGGGGGTCATGGGCAGATACGCAGTATTTT,TRBV19,TRBJ2-3,NA,TRBD2
CASSLGGTGVYEQYF,TGCGCCAGCAGCCTGGGTGGGACAGGGGTATACGAGCAGTACTTC,TRBV5-1,TRBJ2-7,NA,TRBD1
CASSLGTGGPGNTIYF,TGCGCCAGCAGCTTGGGTACAGGGGGCCCTGGAAACACCATATATTTT,TRBV5-1,TRBJ1-3,few,TRBD1
CASSGGQGQETQYF,TGTGCCAGCAGTGGGGGACAGGGCCAAGAGACCCAGTACTTC,TRBV25-1,TRBJ2-5,NA,TRBD1
CASSPVGASGNTIYF,TGTGCCAGCAGCCCCGTGGGGGCCTCTGGAAACACCATATATTTT,TRBV7-9,TRBJ1-3,NA,NA
CASSSTGIWSNQPQHF,TGTGCCAGTAGTAGTACAGGGATCTGGAGCAATCAGCCCCAGCATTTT,TRBV19,TRBJ1-5,NA,NA
CASSLAPDRGREKLFF,TGTGCCAGCAGCTTGGCCCCTGACAGGGGGCGTGAAAAACTGTTTTTT,TRBV5-4,TRBJ1-4,once,TRBD1
CASSPPDRHYEQYF,TGTGCCAGCAGCCCCCCGGACAGGCACTACGAGCAGTACTTC,TRBV6-4,TRBJ2-7,NA,TRBD1
CASSAQGNTGELFF,TGTGCCAGCAGCGCTCAGGGAAACACCGGGGAGCTGTTTTTT,TRBV9,TRBJ2-2,NA,NA
CASSVAIAGGTYEQYF,TGTGCCAGCAGCGTGGCTATAGCGGGAGGTACCTACGAGCAGTACTTC,TRBV9,TRBJ2-7,NA,TRBD2
CASSPPITPGGNIQYF,TGTGCCAGCTCACCACCGATTACACCCGGGGGAAACATTCAGTACTTC,TRBV18,TRBJ2-4,NA,NA
CASSIADRGYTF,TGTGCCAGTAGTATAGCTGATAGAGGCTACACCTTC,TRBV19,TRBJ1-2,NA,NA
CASSVGTAIYEQYF,TGCGCCAGCAGCGTCGGGACAGCCATCTACGAGCAGTACTTC,TRBV5-1,TRBJ2-7,NA,TRBD1
CASSQWTGGYEQYF,TGCGCCAGCAGCCAATGGACAGGGGGCTACGAGCAGTACTTC,TRBV4-3,TRBJ2-7,NA,TRBD1
CASSDRGTYGYTF,TGTGCCAGCAGTGACAGGGGGACCTATGGCTACACCTTC,TRBV2,TRBJ1-2,NA,TRBD1
CASSIGGRGVGNEQFF,TGTGCCAGTAGTATAGGGGGCAGGGGAGTCGGCAATGAGCAGTTCTTC,TRBV19,TRBJ2-1,NA,NA
CASGSRDRGNNEQFF,TGTGCCAGCGGCTCCCGGGACAGGGGAAACAATGAGCAGTTCTTC,TRBV28,TRBJ2-1,NA,TRBD1
CASSLDWTSGEQFF,TGTGCCAGCAGCTTAGATTGGACTAGCGGAGAGCAGTTCTTC,TRBV7-6,TRBJ2-1,NA,TRBD2
CASSRGQENIQYF,TGTGCCAGCAGCAGGGGGCAAGAAAACATTCAGTACTTC,TRBV5-4,TRBJ2-4,NA,TRBD1
CASSPPGQGFYEQYF,TGCGCCAGCAGCCCACCGGGACAGGGATTTTACGAGCAGTACTTC,TRBV4-1,TRBJ2-7,NA,TRBD1
CASSLGQGWEKLFF,TGTGCCAGCAGCCTGGGACAGGGCTGGGAAAAACTGTTTTTT,TRBV7-8,TRBJ1-4,NA,TRBD1
CASSYSSSGGGHEQFF,TGTGCCAGCAGTTACTCATCTTCGGGCGGGGGGCATGAGCAGTTCTTC,TRBV6-6,TRBJ2-1,NA,TRBD2
CASSPPARDEQFF,TGTGCCAGCTCACCACCTGCTCGGGATGAGCAGTTCTTC,TRBV18,TRBJ2-1,once,NA
CSVKQGNIGELFF,TGCAGCGTTAAACAGGGGAATATCGGGGAGCTGTTTTTT,TRBV29-1,TRBJ2-2,NA,TRBD1
CSAGTNTEAFF,TGCAGTGCTGGGACGAACACTGAAGCTTTCTTT,TRBV20-1,TRBJ1-1,NA,NA
CASSRSDRRRSPLHF,TGTGCCAGCAGCCGCTCCGACAGGCGGCGGTCACCCCTCCACTTT,TRBV7-9,TRBJ1-6,NA,NA
CASSVRASSPGEQYF,TGTGCCAGCAGCGTCCGGGCCTCATCCCCTGGCGAGCAGTACTTC,TRBV2,TRBJ2-7,NA,NA
CASSLWAFDTEAFF,TGTGCCAGCAGTCTATGGGCTTTTGACACTGAAGCTTTCTTT,TRBV5-6,TRBJ1-1,NA,NA
CASSEGAPDSTEAFF,TGTGCCAGCAGTGAGGGGGCGCCGGACTCCACTGAAGCTTTCTTT,TRBV6-6,TRBJ1-1,NA,TRBD1
CASSGDRGRGYTF,TGTGCCAGCAGCGGGGACCGGGGGCGAGGCTACACCTTC,TRBV5-4,TRBJ1-2,many,NA
CASSLSGGYGYTF,TGTGCCAGCAGTTTGAGTGGGGGCTATGGCTACACCTTC,TRBV27,TRBJ1-2,NA,NA